This is a list of T cell receptor beta chains from one sample in a study of response to subunit inactivated influenza vaccine. From the RT-PCR reads, TCRdb called clonotypes with MiXCR, one entry per CDR3 protein. Of around 790,000 distinct CDR3 sequences listed, over 20% are singletons. The sequences come from PBMCs from blood, collected around 5 days after vaccination. These receptor sequences come from a man in his forties or fifties who received an inactivated influenza vaccine. The CDR3 runs from the conserved cysteine through the conserved F or W. D genes are given only for firm matches. The size of a clone is reported for some rows only, either as once, few or many, or as a class for expanded clones.

abundance | j_gene | v_gene | d_gene | CDR3nt | CDR3aa
few | TRBJ2-2 | TRBV6-2/TRBV6-3 | . | TGTGCCAGCAGTTACTCTAGGACTATCACCGGGGAGCTGTTTTTT | CASSYSRTITGELFF
few | TRBJ2-5 | TRBV5-1 | TRBD2 | TGCGCCAGCAGCACCCGGACTAGTCGAGAGACCCAGTACTTC | CASSTRTSRETQYF
. | TRBJ2-5 | TRBV6-5 | . | TGTGCCAGCAGTTATTACAGGGAGGGAGAGACCCAGTACTTC | CASSYYREGETQYF
. | TRBJ2-7 | TRBV5-1 | TRBD2 | TGCGCCAGCAGCCCTGAGCGGGGGGACTACGAGCAGTACTTC | CASSPERGDYEQYF
many | TRBJ1-5 | TRBV12-3/TRBV12-4 | . | TGTGCCAGCAGTTTCTTGGGCTCTCAGCCCCAGCATTTT | CASSFLGSQPQHF
few | TRBJ2-7 | TRBV5-1 | TRBD1 | TGCGCCAGCAGCGTCCGGGACAGTTACTACGAGCAGTACTTC | CASSVRDSYYEQYF
few | TRBJ2-3 | TRBV20-1 | TRBD2 | TGCAGTGCTAGAGACACTAGCGGGACCCGGCCAGATACGCAGTATTTT | CSARDTSGTRPDTQYF
. | TRBJ2-3 | TRBV7-8 | TRBD1 | TGTGCCAGCAGCTTCGGACAGGGATGGAGAGATACGCAGTATTTT | CASSFGQGWRDTQYF
few | TRBJ2-3 | TRBV9 | . | TGTGCCAGCAGCGTAGACACGGGGGCCGGGGGAGATACGCAGTATTTT | CASSVDTGAGGDTQYF
. | TRBJ2-1 | TRBV6-2/TRBV6-3 | TRBD2 | TGTGCCAGCAGCCCCTATCTAGGGACTAGCCTCTACAATGAGCAGTTCTTC | CASSPYLGTSLYNEQFF
. | TRBJ2-2 | TRBV7-2 | . | TGTGCCAGCAGCACGCAGGGGAACACCGGGGAGCTGTTTTTT | CASSTQGNTGELFF
few | TRBJ2-1 | TRBV7-3 | . | TGTGCCAGCAGCTTAACTGGAACGGGGACCCTGAATGAGCAGTTCTTC | CASSLTGTGTLNEQFF
many | TRBJ2-3 | TRBV20-1 | TRBD2 | TGCAGTGCTAGAGGGCTAGCGGGAGTTGATACGCAGTATTTT | CSARGLAGVDTQYF
many | TRBJ2-7 | TRBV20-1 | TRBD1 | TGCAGTGCTAGGGGGGACAGTGAGTTCTACGAGCAGTACTTC | CSARGDSEFYEQYF
many | TRBJ2-1 | TRBV9 | TRBD1 | TGTGCCAGCAGCGCCGGGACAGGGGCCAATGAGCAGTTCTTC | CASSAGTGANEQFF
. | TRBJ1-1 | TRBV12-3/TRBV12-4 | . | TGTGCCAGCAATCACCCTTGGGGGGGAACAATGAACACTGAAGCTTTCTTT | CASNHPWGGTMNTEAFF
few | TRBJ2-1 | TRBV6-2/TRBV6-3 | . | TGTGCCAGCAGTTACTCCGCCCCAGGGTCCTACAATGAGCAGTTCTTC | CASSYSAPGSYNEQFF
many | TRBJ2-1 | TRBV7-2 | . | TGTGCCAGCACCAGAGACAGTTACAATGAGCAGTTCTTC | CASTRDSYNEQFF
. | TRBJ2-2 | TRBV12-3/TRBV12-4 | . | TGTGCCAGCAGTTTAGGACCCATACAGAACACCGGGGAGCTGTTTTTT | CASSLGPIQNTGELFF
few | TRBJ2-7 | TRBV30 | TRBD1 | TGTGCCTGGGCCCTTGACAGGGGAGAATTATTCTACGAGCAGTACTTC | CAWALDRGELFYEQYF
. | TRBJ2-2 | TRBV12-3/TRBV12-4 | TRBD2 | TGTGCCAGCAGTTTAACGGCGGGGGGGCCAAACGGGGAGCTGTTTTTT | CASSLTAGGPNGELFF
. | TRBJ2-1 | TRBV6-5 | . | TGTGCCAGCAGTTACTTTAGCATATCCTACAATGAGCAGTTCTTC | CASSYFSISYNEQFF
many | TRBJ2-7 | TRBV6-1 | . | TGTGCCAGCAGTGAAGTCTGGGGGCACTACGAGCAGTACTTC | CASSEVWGHYEQYF
. | TRBJ1-1 | TRBV20-1 | . | TGCAGTGCTAGTAAGCACGGAAACACTGAAGCTTTCTTT | CSASKHGNTEAFF
many | TRBJ2-1 | TRBV29-1 | TRBD1 | TGCAGCGTTAAGGCGGACAGGCCCTACAATGAGCAGTTCTTC | CSVKADRPYNEQFF
once | TRBJ2-7 | TRBV11-1 | . | TGTGCCAGCAGCTTAGCGGGGAATGACGAGCAGTACTTC | CASSLAGNDEQYF
. | TRBJ2-3 | TRBV6-5 | . | TGTGCCGTGGAGGGGCTTGGAGATACGCAGTATTTT | CAVEGLGDTQYF
few | TRBJ2-5 | TRBV2 | TRBD2 | TGTGCCAGCAGTGGACTAGCGGGGGTAGAGACCCAGTACTTC | CASSGLAGVETQYF
. | TRBJ1-1 | TRBV5-1 | TRBD1 | TGCGCCAGCAGCTTGGAGGGGACAGGGAGAGGTGCTTTCTTT | CASSLEGTGRGAFF
. | TRBJ1-5 | TRBV7-2 | . | TGTGCCAGCAGCTTCGCAGGCACAGCTAGCAATCAGCCCCAGCATTTT | CASSFAGTASNQPQHF
few | TRBJ2-5 | TRBV27 | . | TGTGCCAGCTCTGGACCCGCCCGGGAGACCCAGTACTTC | CASSGPARETQYF
few | TRBJ2-1 | TRBV12-3/TRBV12-4 | TRBD2 | TGTGCCAGCAGTTTAAGTAGCGGGGGTTCGCAGTTCTTC | CASSLSSGGSQFF
. | TRBJ1-1 | TRBV5-1 | . | TGCGCCAGCAGCACCCCGGACAGTGGCTTGACTGAAGCTTTCTTT | CASSTPDSGLTEAFF
few | TRBJ1-2 | TRBV4-1 | TRBD1 | TGCGCCAGCAGCCAAACGGCGGAGACAGGGGACGACTATGGCTACACCTTC | CASSQTAETGDDYGYTF
once | TRBJ2-7 | TRBV30 | . | TGTGCCTGGAGTTGGCAGGGCGAGCAGTACTTC | CAWSWQGEQYF
. | TRBJ2-1 | TRBV4-2 | . | TGTGCCAGCAGCCAAGATTTAACCCTACGGGAGATGAATGAGCAGTTCTTC | CASSQDLTLREMNEQFF
. | TRBJ2-1 | TRBV11-1 | . | TGTGCCAGCAGCGCATCCATAGGACCTATTGCGTCTGAGCAGTTCTTC | CASSASIGPIASEQFF
. | TRBJ1-6 | TRBV30 | . | TGTGCCTGGAGTGTCCACGCTTACAGGGATAATTCACCCCTCCACTTT | CAWSVHAYRDNSPLHF
. | TRBJ1-4 | TRBV28 | . | TGTGCCAGCAGTGGCCAGGTGTTGGGTGAAAAACTGTTTTTT | CASSGQVLGEKLFF
. | TRBJ2-7 | TRBV24-1 | . | TGTGCCACCAGTGATCCGGGAAATAACTACGAGCAGTACTTC | CATSDPGNNYEQYF
. | TRBJ2-3 | TRBV5-8 | . | TGTGCCAGCGGCCCCGTAATCCCGGGAGATACGCAGTATTTT | CASGPVIPGDTQYF
few | TRBJ2-7 | TRBV10-3 | TRBD1 | TGTGCCATCAGTGTATTCGGACAGGGGGCGATGGACGAGCAGTACTTC | CAISVFGQGAMDEQYF
. | TRBJ2-1 | TRBV20-1 | . | TGCAGTGCTAGAGAAAATCGCCTATCTCTCGATGAGCAGTTCTTC | CSARENRLSLDEQFF
. | TRBJ2-7 | TRBV7-2 | . | TGTGCCAGCAGCTCCGACGGGGTCACCTACGAGCAGTACTTC | CASSSDGVTYEQYF
. | TRBJ2-1 | TRBV29-1 | TRBD2 | TGCAGCGTTGAGGGTCTAGCGGGTCAAAGCTCCTACAATGAGCAGTTCTTC | CSVEGLAGQSSYNEQFF
few | TRBJ2-1 | TRBV20-1 | . | TGCAGTGCCATCCCCCCCCAAAAACAGGGCCCGCAGTTCTTC | CSAIPPQKQGPQFF
many | TRBJ2-5 | TRBV5-1 | . | TGCGCCAGCAGCCAGGGAGGACGGGCACAAGAGACCCAGTACTTC | CASSQGGRAQETQYF
few | TRBJ2-3 | TRBV5-6 | TRBD1 | TGTGCCAGCAGCATCGGACAGGCCCCAGATACGCAGTATTTT | CASSIGQAPDTQYF
. | TRBJ2-2 | TRBV29-1 | . | TGCAGCGTTGCACAGCTAAACACCGGGGAGCTGTTTTTT | CSVAQLNTGELFF